This is a list of T cell receptor beta chains from one sample in a study of blood T cell repertoires in COVID-19. Profiled with immunoSEQ multiplex PCR; TCRdb holds only in-frame clones, not every one. The sample contains some 670,000 clones, 90% of which appear only once. Sample: peripheral blood. The receptors were sampled from a woman younger than 30 with acute or convalescent COVID-19. CDR3s include the opening cysteine and the closing phenylalanine or tryptophan. The order of the fields is V gene, J gene, CDR3 protein.

>TRBV9|TRBJ1-2
CASRTDRSYGYTF
>TRBV4-2|TRBJ2-3
CASSQVYGGTDTQYF
>TRBV6-6|TRBJ2-1
CASSPRGGSYEQFF
>TRBV7-2|TRBJ2-5
CASSHGTSGGQETQYF
>TRBV11-2|TRBJ2-7
CASSLAGTQYEQYF
>TRBV5-4|TRBJ1-2
CASSQMTGTYGYTF
>TRBV4-1|TRBJ1-2
CASSAGEYNYGYTF
>TRBV6-5|TRBJ2-1
CASTISGGAFHEQFF
>TRBV19|TRBJ1-4
CASSRQGQGEKLFF
>TRBV2|TRBJ2-2
CASSSGTGGTGELFF
>TRBV7-2|TRBJ1-1
CASSPRTGRTEAFF
>TRBV10-3|TRBJ1-2
CAISESTRYTF
>TRBV30|TRBJ1-5
CAWTGGRGGPQHF
>TRBV5-8|TRBJ1-6
CASSSGHLSPVNNSPLHF
>TRBV5-4|TRBJ1-2
CASSSDRSQYGYTF
>TRBV6-2/TRBV6-3|TRBJ2-1
CASSTRDRGPLNEQFF
>TRBV24-1|TRBJ1-1
CATSGGHLNTEAFF
>TRBV7-9|TRBJ1-6
CASSLPGLLSPLHF
>TRBV4-3|TRBJ1-1
CASSPRGNTEAFF
>TRBV6-5|TRBJ1-3
CASSRVGGSGNTIYF
>TRBV4-1|TRBJ2-2
CASSTTLGRGVGELFF
>TRBV12-3/TRBV12-4|TRBJ1-6
CASLAGYNSPLHF
>TRBV25-1|TRBJ1-6
CASSDRGRNSPLHF
>TRBV19|TRBJ2-1
CASRGLAREEQFF
>TRBV15|TRBJ1-1
CATRLSQGFTEAFF
>TRBV20-1|TRBJ2-1
CSATSGPDFF
>TRBV30|TRBJ1-1
CAWTRRGTGHAFF